This T cell receptor beta chain derives from a study of T cell clonality in common variable immunodeficiency. Study-wide results and limits: TCRbeta clonality was increased in CVID versus healthy controls. In common variable immunodeficiency, TCR beta chains reportedly carried fewer deletions and N-nucleotide insertions. Compared with controls, CVID subjects had fewer shared TCRbeta clones.

This clone has a count of ten or more. Its antigen is still unknown. The read ends 3 residues before the CDR3 terminus; that terminus is restored from the germline J gene. Generated by immunoSEQ multiplex PCR, the TCRdb table keeps only in-frame clones and is missing some. The sample contains more than 20,000 clones, none of them singletons. This CDR3 contains 14 residues. V was trimmed by 4 bases and J by 1 base, leaving 10 bases between them. Germline loops: CDR1 KGHSH, CDR2 LQKENI. This clonotype originated in a human donor with common variable immunodeficiency. The V call is TRBV18, the J call TRBJ1-1; D not resolved. Sample: peripheral blood mononuclear cells. CDR3 bases read: TGTGCCAGCTCACAAACCACACAGAACACTGAA. It codes for CASSQTTQNTE. In full, the CDR3 reads CASSQTTQNTEAFF.